Here is one T cell receptor (beta chain) with its context. Its target is not known. Before the COVID-19 pandemic, during about 2011-2019, CD4+ T cells were taken from unexposed donors. After roughly 9 days of culture, CD4+ T cells were isolated. On days 3 and 7, cultures got half fresh IL-2 medium. This CDR3 is 14 amino acids long. Looked up from germline, CDR1 is MNHEY and CDR2 is SVGAGI. The V gene lost 6 bases and the J gene lost 3 bases, with 15 bases spanning the gap. Clones were read by immunoSEQ multiplex PCR, and TCRdb kept only the in-frame ones, dropping some. The table shows around 24,000 clones, with around 74% occurring only once. These data come from a study of CD4 T cells in relation to SARS-CoV-2 and coronaviruses. Study overall: The negative reference was HIV-1 Nef peptide pool or peptide-free culture.

The sequence derives from a human donor in good health. The V gene is TRBV6-5, the J gene TRBJ2-7, with D perhaps TRBD1 or TRBD2 (5 bases each). The sequencing input was CD4+ T cells from PBMCs, cultured in vitro. CDR3 residues: CASSISGRDYEQYF. The CDR3 region has the DNA TGTGCCAGCAGCATCTCGGGACGGGACTACGAGCAGTACTTC.